This TCR beta chain was retrieved from a study of regulatory T cells in long-lasting Graves disease. Overall study context: Persistence in Graves' disease denoted antithyroid drug use beyond 5 years alongside positive TSH receptor antibodies.

The time point is: persistent/refractory GD, antithyroid drugs over 5 years with positive TRAb. PBMC-extracted RNA yielded the TCR library. Construction of the TCR beta libraries employed iRepertoire HTBI primers in conjunction with Arm-PCR of CDR3 regions. In TCRdb, the multiplex PCR reads were re-called with MiXCR into one record per CDR3 protein. The repertoire holds 650,000 to 850,000 distinct CDR3 sequences, 25% to 30% seen once, with around 42% in the top ten. Per germline, CDR1 LNHDA and CDR2 SQIVND (reference sequence). The CDR3 covers 17 residues. The V segment lost 1 base and the J segment 4 bases; nucleotides outside the gene matches: 9.

This receptor was obtained from a female donor with Graves disease. V usage is TRBV19 and J usage is TRBJ2-2; 7 nucleotides match TRBD2. The sequencing used peripheral blood mononuclear cells (PBMCs), collected when the disease was refractory, from a patient treated with antithyroid drugs. The CDR3 protein is CASSIVRLAESTGELFF. The CDR3 coding sequence is TGTGCCAGTAGTATAGTAAGGCTAGCGGAGTCCACCGGGGAGCTGTTTTTT.